This entry lists 10 T cell receptor beta chains sequenced from one sample in a study of technical replicates of blood from several donors. Measured with immunoSEQ multiplex PCR; TCRdb has only the in-frame clones, and not every one. The sample lists under 95,000 clones; roughly 94% were seen once. Sequenced input: T cells isolated from PBMCs. These receptors were obtained from a human donor in good health.

The chain recombines TRBV5-6 with TRBJ2-7, with 9 bases matching TRBD2. The CDR3 is 16 residues long. V shed 0 bases and J 1 base; nucleotides not matched to a gene: 5. In germline, CDR1 is SGHDT, CDR2 YYEEEE. In DNA, the CDR3 is TGTGCCAGCAGCTTGGGGCGGGAGGGCCGGTCCTACGAGCAGTACTTC. Translation: CASSLGREGRSYEQYF.

J is TRBJ2-5 and V is TRBV5-1, with D perhaps TRBD1 (5 bases). V lost 3 bases, J lost 2 bases, and 11 bases lay in between. CDR3 length equals 14 residues. Germline V lookup: CDR1 SGHRS, CDR2 YFSETQ. The CDR3 is CASSSSDRQETQYF. In DNA form, the CDR3 reads TGCGCCAGCAGCTCCTCAGACAGACAAGAGACCCAGTACTTC.

J is TRBJ2-6 and V is TRBV28; D is unclear. CDR1 is MDHEN, CDR2 SYDVKM, per germline. This CDR3 contains 15 residues. V was clipped by 2 bases and J by 0 bases, with 5 bases between them. The CDR3 coding sequence is TGTGCCAGCAGTTTAAGCGTCTCTGGGGCCAACGTCCTGACTTTC. It specifies CASSLSVSGANVLTF.

The chain carries TRBV7-9 and TRBJ2-1; maybe TRBD2 (6 bases). The ends were cut back, 0 bases at V and 3 bases at J, with 12 bases in the middle. This CDR3 spans 16 amino acids. CDR1 is SEHNR, CDR2 FQNEAQ, per germline (reference sequence). CDR3 nucleotide sequence: TGTGCCAGCAGCTTAGCACCGGGACTGGGCTACAATGAGCAGTTCTTC. Amino acids: CASSLAPGLGYNEQFF. Looking up the rest from reference TRBV7-9 and TRBJ2-1 gives the full variable domain: DTGVSQNPRHKITKRGQNVTFRCDPISEHNRLYWYRQTLGQGPEFLTYFQNEAQLEKSRLLSDRFSAERPKGSFSTLEIQRTEQGDSAMYLCASSLAPGLGYNEQFFGPGTRLTVL.

V is TRBV6-4 and J is TRBJ1-3, with 8 bases aligning to TRBD1. CDR1 MRHNA and CDR2 SNTAGT come from the germline V gene. The CDR3 is 17 residues long. After removal of 5 bases from V and 0 bases from J, the junction contained 9 bases not matched to a gene. CDR3 sequence (DNA): TGTGCCAGCAGTCTCCAGGGACAGGCGGACTCTGGAAACACCATATATTTT. This gives the protein CASSLQGQADSGNTIYF.

The chain combines TRBV18 with TRBJ1-1, with a tentative D call TRBD1 (5 bases). There are 13 residues in the CDR3. V lost 5 bases to trimming and J lost 0 bases, with 7 bases between them. From germline, CDR1 is KGHSH and CDR2 LQKENI. The CDR3 nucleotides are TGTGCCAGCTCATTGGACATGAACACTGAAGCTTTCTTT. Translation: CASSLDMNTEAFF.

V is TRBV5-1 and J is TRBJ2-1, with D possibly TRBD1 on 5 matching bases. CDR3 length equals 13 residues. Trimming shortened V by 2 bases and J by 4 bases, and 7 bases separated the two germline ends. CDR1 and CDR2 from the germline V gene are SGHRS and YFSETQ. This CDR3 reads CASSLDSYNEQFF. CDR3 DNA: TGCGCCAGCAGCTTAGACAGTTACAATGAGCAGTTCTTC.

The V call is TRBV30, the J call TRBJ1-2; D gene unclear. Germline CDR1 is GTSNPN and CDR2 is SVGIG (reference sequence). CDR3 length: 11 amino acids. The V end lost 5 bases, the J end lost 5 bases, and 9 bases lay between the germline ends. DNA of the CDR3: TGTGCCTGGGAGGCGGGTTATGGCTACACCTTC. This encodes CAWEAGYGYTF.

This chain uses TRBV5-6 with TRBJ2-2; 7 positions agree with TRBD2. V shed 4 bases and J 6 bases; nucleotides not matched to a gene: 3. Looked up from germline, CDR1 is SGHDT and CDR2 is YYEEEE. CDR3 size: 13 residues. The CDR3 DNA is TGTGCCAGCAGCCTGGGGGGGGCCGGGGAGCTGTTTTTT. This translates into CASSLGGAGELFF. The whole variable domain, remainder taken from reference TRBV5-6 and TRBJ2-2, is DAGVTQSPTHLIKTRGQQVTLRCSPKSGHDTVSWYQQALGQGPQFIFQYYEEEERQRGNFPDRFSGHQFPNYSSELNVNALLLGDSALYLCASSLGGAGELFFGEGSRLTVL.

The chain combines TRBV25-1 with TRBJ1-2, with D possibly matching TRBD1 (6 bases). Germline V gene sequence: CDR1 MGHDK, CDR2 SYGVNS. The CDR3 loop spans 17 amino acids. Deletions cut 6 bases from V and 0 bases from J, with 20 bases between. The CDR3 is CASSGQTHYPANYGYTF. CDR3 sequence (DNA): TGTGCCAGCAGCGGACAGACGCATTATCCAGCTAACTATGGCTACACCTTC.